The 28 T cell receptor beta chains given below trace back to one sample, sequenced in a study of blood T cell repertoires in COVID-19. TCRdb's table, derived via immunoSEQ multiplex PCR, lists solely in-frame clones and lacks some. The table records a few hundred thousand clones, 80% to 90% of them present only once. Sequencing was carried out using peripheral blood. Every receptor here comes from a woman over 75 with acute or convalescent COVID-19.

The chain uses TRBV27 and TRBJ1-1, with a possible D match to TRBD1 (6 bases). The CDR3 covers 14 residues. Germline V gives CDR1 MNHEY, CDR2 SMNVEV (reference sequence). Deletions cut 7 bases from V and 1 base from J, with 13 bases between. In nucleotides, the CDR3 is TGTGCCAGCACCCTAAACAGGGCGAACACTGAAGCTTTCTTT. Protein sequence: CASTLNRANTEAFF.

The chain combines TRBV3-1 (or the pseudogene TRBV3-2) with TRBJ2-5; TRBD2 matches at 9 bases. The CDR3 is 15 amino acids. The germline CDR1 and CDR2 sequences are LGHDT and YNNKEL (reference sequence). Trimming removed 6 bases from V and 2 bases from J; junction bases left unmatched: 7. CDR3 sequence reads: CASSLQAGGQETQYF. Written as DNA, the CDR3 is TGTGCCAGCAGTCTACAGGCGGGAGGGCAAGAGACCCAGTACTTC.

The V gene is TRBV6-5, the J gene TRBJ2-7, with 7 nucleotides matching TRBD1. The CDR3 loop spans 14 amino acids. V lost 6 bases and J lost 0; bases outside the gene matches: 5. Germline CDR1 reads MNHEY; CDR2 reads SVGAGI. The CDR3 protein is CASRTGTDSYEQYF. DNA for the CDR3: TGTGCCAGCAGGACCGGGACAGACTCCTACGAGCAGTACTTC.

This chain links TRBV28 with TRBJ1-1, with D possibly matching TRBD1 (5 bases). This CDR3 contains 13 residues. Looked up from germline, CDR1 is MDHEN and CDR2 is SYDVKM. Trimming shortened V by 5 bases and J by 9 bases, and 16 bases separated the two germline ends. The DNA for the CDR3 is TGTGCCAGCAGTGCCGGGGGTCTAGTTAAAGCTTTCTTT. Translated: CASSAGGLVKAFF.

The J gene is TRBJ2-1, the V gene TRBV5-4, with a tentative D call TRBD2 (5 bases). Germline V CDR1 and CDR2: SGHNT, YYREEE (reference sequence). V lost 0 bases, J lost 2 bases, and 9 bases lay in between. This CDR3 spans 15 amino acids. CDR3 nucleotide sequence: TGTGCCAGCAGCTTGGATCTGGGAGCCTACAATGAGCAGTTCTTC. As protein: CASSLDLGAYNEQFF. The full variable domain, with the rest looked up from reference TRBV5-4 and TRBJ2-1, is ETGVTQSPTHLIKTRGQQVTLRCSSQSGHNTVSWYQQALGQGPQFIFQYYREEENGRGNFPPRFSGLQFPNYSSELNVNALELDDSALYLCASSLDLGAYNEQFFGPGTRLTVL.

In the case of this clone: One end of the junction is discordant with germline, which a read error may explain. The rearrangement joins TRBV7-9 to TRBJ1-1; 7 bases map to TRBD1. CDR3 length equals 13 residues. Germline V lookup: CDR1 SEHNR, CDR2 FQNEAQ (reference sequence). CDR3 DNA: TGTGCCAGCAGCTCGGGACAGAACGCTGAAGCTTTCTTT. It yields the protein CASSSGQNAEAFF.

The chain links TRBV12-3 or TRBV12-4 to TRBJ2-5; possibly TRBD1 for D (6 bases). V was trimmed by 2 bases and J by 4 bases, leaving 8 bases between them. The CDR3 extends over 13 amino acids. The CDR3 DNA reads TGTGCCAGCAGTTTAAGAGGGGGAGAGACCCAGTACTTC. This gives the protein CASSLRGGETQYF.

There are a few counts of this clone. The chain links TRBV12-5 to TRBJ2-1, with 8 bases fitting TRBD1. CDR3 length: 13 amino acids. Germline CDR1 reads LGHNT; CDR2 reads FRNRAP. Trimming cost V 6 bases and J 9 bases; bases outside gene matches: 7. CDR3 in amino acids: CASGRDRGREQFF. The CDR3 DNA reads as TGTGCTAGTGGCCGTGACAGGGGTCGTGAGCAGTTCTTC.

V and J are TRBV28 and TRBJ1-6, with TRBD1 as a possible D gene (6 bases). V dropped 2 bases and J dropped 9 bases, with 17 bases sitting between them. Germline assignment: CDR1 MDHEN and CDR2 SYDVKM. The CDR3 consists of 16 residues. CDR3 DNA sequence: TGTGCCAGCAGTTTAGGGGGCACAGGGACAATTTCACCCCTCCACTTT. It translates to CASSLGGTGTISPLHF.

The rearrangement uses TRBV6-1 and TRBJ1-1; TRBD1 matches 7 bases. The junction had 12 bases not matched to a gene; V was cut back by 10 bases and J by 1 base. The CDR3 covers 15 residues. Germline V gene data show CDR1 as MNHNS and CDR2 as SASEGT. For the CDR3, the DNA is TGTGCCATCCAGCTGGCGGGACAGACGAACACTGAAGCTTTCTTT. Its translation: CAIQLAGQTNTEAFF.

This clone has only a few counts. The chain couples TRBV5-5 to TRBJ1-1, with D tentatively TRBD1 (5 bases). V dropped 5 bases and J dropped 2 bases, with 7 bases sitting between them. The CDR3 contains 12 residues. The germline gives CDR1 SGHKS, CDR2 YYEKEE (reference sequence). The chain's CDR3 is CASRTANTEAFF. The DNA for the CDR3 is TGTGCCAGCAGGACAGCCAACACTGAAGCTTTCTTT.

CDR3 in DNA: TGTGCCAGCGCCACCCCCGGGGGACCAAATGAAAAACTGTTTTTT. It encodes CASATPGGPNEKLFF. This chain uses TRBV7-9 with TRBJ1-4; possibly TRBD1 for D (5 bases). The CDR3 contains 15 residues. From germline, CDR1 is SEHNR and CDR2 FQNEAQ (reference sequence). V was pared by 8 bases and J by 5 bases, with 18 bases between.

This clone was detected only once. This chain joins TRBV19 and TRBJ2-3, with 7 bases identical to TRBD1. Germline trimming cut 1 base from V and 1 base from J; bases unmatched to any gene: 2. The CDR3 is made up of 15 amino acids. CDR1 is LNHDA and CDR2 is SQIVND in the germline V gene (reference sequence). The CDR3 region is CASSIGQGRTDTQYF. CDR3 sequence (DNA): TGTGCCAGTAGTATAGGACAGGGACGCACAGATACGCAGTATTTT. The variable domain in full, completed from reference TRBV19 and TRBJ2-3, reads DGGITQSPKYLFRKEGQNVTLSCEQNLNHDAMYWYRQDPGQGLRLIYYSQIVNDFQKGDIAEGYSVSREKKESFPLTVTSAQKNPTAFYLCASSIGQGRTDTQYFGPGTRLTVL.

This rearrangement joins TRBV5-6 to TRBJ2-7, with D uncertain. The CDR3 runs to 14 residues. Per germline, CDR1 SGHDT and CDR2 YYEEEE. V shed 7 bases and J shed 0 bases, with 14 bases lying between them. The CDR3 spells CASPPCLSSYEQYF. The CDR3 DNA follows: TGTGCCAGCCCCCCTTGTCTTTCCTCCTACGAGCAGTACTTC.

This clone was seen just once. The chain has TRBV9 and TRBJ2-7; possibly TRBD2 for D (6 bases). There are 14 residues in the CDR3. Germline CDR1 SGDLS, CDR2 YYNGEE. V lost 4 bases to trimming and J lost 1 base, with 12 bases between them. This chain's CDR3 is CASSLGTSSYEQYF. The DNA for the CDR3 is TGTGCCAGCAGCTTAGGGACTTCTTCCTACGAGCAGTACTTC.

V gene TRBV19 combines with J gene TRBJ2-5; 11 bases map to TRBD2. This CDR3 contains 18 residues. Trimming removed 2 bases from V and 7 bases from J; junction bases left unmatched: 15. Germline CDR1 reads LNHDA; CDR2 reads SQIVND (reference sequence). CDR3 in DNA: TGTGCCAGTAGTATATCCAGGACTAGCGGGTCCCCGGGGGGGACCCAGTACTTC. Its translation: CASSISRTSGSPGGTQYF.

The chain carries TRBV7-2 and TRBJ2-7, with 10 bases aligning to TRBD1. Germline CDR1 is SGHTA and CDR2 is FQGNSA. The ends lost 0 bases at V and 2 bases at J; junction bases unmatched: 1. The CDR3 has 15 residues. CDR3 loop: CASSLAGTGAYEQYF. In nucleotides, the CDR3 is TGTGCCAGCAGCTTAGCCGGGACAGGGGCCTACGAGCAGTACTTC.

The chain has TRBV18 and TRBJ1-3, with 9 bases fitting TRBD1. J gave up 7 bases and V 3 bases, and 10 bases lay outside the gene matches. The CDR3 has 16 amino acids. Germline assignment: CDR1 KGHSH and CDR2 LQKENI. The CDR3 protein is CASSPYLGDRANTIYF. The CDR3 bases are TGTGCCAGCTCACCCTATTTAGGGGACAGGGCCAACACCATATATTTT.

The chain has TRBV7-9 and TRBJ2-1, with D possibly TRBD2 on 5 matching bases. Germline values: CDR1 SEHNR, CDR2 FQNEAQ (reference sequence). CDR3 size: 14 residues. Between the trimmed V and J ends, which lost 5 bases and 6 bases, there was a span of 14 bases. This CDR3 is CASSKGTSPNEQFF. The CDR3 nucleotides are TGTGCCAGCAGCAAAGGCACTAGTCCCAATGAGCAGTTCTTC.

The rearrangement links TRBV7-3 to TRBJ2-2; D is undetermined. The CDR3 is 14 amino acids. With 1 base removed from V and 4 bases from J, the gap between germline ends came to 7 bases. CDR1 SGHTA and CDR2 FQGTGA come from the germline V gene. The CDR3 DNA reads as TGTGCCAGCAGCTTAAATGGGCTCACCGGGGAGCTGTTTTTT. Its protein is CASSLNGLTGELFF.

J is TRBJ2-2 and V is TRBV6-1; D may be TRBD2 (5 bases). The CDR3 consists of 15 residues. Germline V gene data show CDR1 as MNHNS and CDR2 as SASEGT. With 2 bases removed from V and 6 bases from J, the gap between germline ends came to 13 bases. The CDR3 sequence is CASSELADVAGELFF. The CDR3 DNA sequence: TGTGCCAGCAGTGAACTAGCCGACGTCGCCGGGGAGCTGTTTTTT.

The J gene is TRBJ1-3, the V gene TRBV5-1; 8 nucleotides align to TRBD1. CDR1 is SGHRS and CDR2 is YFSETQ in the germline V gene. V gave up 1 base and J gave up 0 bases; unmatched junction bases: 3. The CDR3 is made up of 16 amino acids. CDR3 nucleotide sequence: TGCGCCAGCAGCTTGCAGGGGGCGAGCTCTGGAAACACCATATATTTT. It translates to CASSLQGASSGNTIYF.

The gene calls are TRBV6-5 and TRBJ2-7; 8 bases align to TRBD1. V shed 8 bases and J 9 bases; nucleotides not matched to a gene: 9. Germline values: CDR1 MNHEY, CDR2 SVGAGI. This CDR3 has 12 amino acids. CDR3 nucleotide sequence: TGTGCCAGCTACACGACAGGGGCAGCGCAGTACTTC. It specifies CASYTTGAAQYF.

This chain links TRBV2 with TRBJ2-1; 8 positions agree with TRBD2. Trimming took 4 bases from V and 15 from J; bases not matched to a gene: 17. Germline CDR1 and CDR2: SNHLY and FYNNEI. The length of the CDR3 is 15 residues. This chain's CDR3 is CASSADLLGLAAGFF. The CDR3 coding sequence is TGTGCCAGCAGTGCGGACCTTCTTGGACTAGCCGCAGGGTTCTTC.

V gene TRBV19 combines with J gene TRBJ2-2; D not resolved. Germline V gene sequence: CDR1 LNHDA, CDR2 SQIVND (reference sequence). Trimming pared 3 bases from V and 6 bases from J, leaving 14 bases between. The CDR3 consists of 15 residues. The CDR3 loop reads CASSMWPAVSGELFF. The CDR3 nucleotides are TGTGCCAGTAGTATGTGGCCTGCTGTCTCCGGGGAGCTGTTTTTT.

V and J are TRBV5-5 and TRBJ1-4; D is undetermined. Trimming took off 4 bases at V and 3 bases at J, with 16 bases between the two ends. Germline lookup yields CDR1 SGHKS and CDR2 YYEKEE (reference sequence). The CDR3 runs to 16 residues. CDR3 sequence reads: CASSTGFEGPNEKLFF. In DNA form, the CDR3 reads TGTGCCAGCAGCACGGGATTCGAAGGACCTAATGAAAAACTGTTTTTT.

The J gene is TRBJ2-7, the V gene TRBV28, with TRBD1 matching over 8 bases. Germline V gene sequence: CDR1 MDHEN, CDR2 SYDVKM. Unmatched junction bases numbered 3, after V lost 4 bases and J lost 1 base. The CDR3 runs to 14 residues. CDR3 nucleotide sequence: TGTGCCAGCAGTTCCAGGGGGCTTTCCTACGAGCAGTACTTC. It yields the protein CASSSRGLSYEQYF.

The V gene is TRBV7-9, the J gene TRBJ2-2; TRBD2 matches 7 bases. Per germline, CDR1 SEHNR and CDR2 FQNEAQ (reference sequence). V lost 9 bases, J lost 1 base, and 5 bases stayed unmatched. CDR3 length: 14 residues. The CDR3 coding sequence is TGTGCCAGGGGCGCTAGCGGGAACACCGGGGAGCTGTTTTTT. Protein sequence: CARGASGNTGELFF.